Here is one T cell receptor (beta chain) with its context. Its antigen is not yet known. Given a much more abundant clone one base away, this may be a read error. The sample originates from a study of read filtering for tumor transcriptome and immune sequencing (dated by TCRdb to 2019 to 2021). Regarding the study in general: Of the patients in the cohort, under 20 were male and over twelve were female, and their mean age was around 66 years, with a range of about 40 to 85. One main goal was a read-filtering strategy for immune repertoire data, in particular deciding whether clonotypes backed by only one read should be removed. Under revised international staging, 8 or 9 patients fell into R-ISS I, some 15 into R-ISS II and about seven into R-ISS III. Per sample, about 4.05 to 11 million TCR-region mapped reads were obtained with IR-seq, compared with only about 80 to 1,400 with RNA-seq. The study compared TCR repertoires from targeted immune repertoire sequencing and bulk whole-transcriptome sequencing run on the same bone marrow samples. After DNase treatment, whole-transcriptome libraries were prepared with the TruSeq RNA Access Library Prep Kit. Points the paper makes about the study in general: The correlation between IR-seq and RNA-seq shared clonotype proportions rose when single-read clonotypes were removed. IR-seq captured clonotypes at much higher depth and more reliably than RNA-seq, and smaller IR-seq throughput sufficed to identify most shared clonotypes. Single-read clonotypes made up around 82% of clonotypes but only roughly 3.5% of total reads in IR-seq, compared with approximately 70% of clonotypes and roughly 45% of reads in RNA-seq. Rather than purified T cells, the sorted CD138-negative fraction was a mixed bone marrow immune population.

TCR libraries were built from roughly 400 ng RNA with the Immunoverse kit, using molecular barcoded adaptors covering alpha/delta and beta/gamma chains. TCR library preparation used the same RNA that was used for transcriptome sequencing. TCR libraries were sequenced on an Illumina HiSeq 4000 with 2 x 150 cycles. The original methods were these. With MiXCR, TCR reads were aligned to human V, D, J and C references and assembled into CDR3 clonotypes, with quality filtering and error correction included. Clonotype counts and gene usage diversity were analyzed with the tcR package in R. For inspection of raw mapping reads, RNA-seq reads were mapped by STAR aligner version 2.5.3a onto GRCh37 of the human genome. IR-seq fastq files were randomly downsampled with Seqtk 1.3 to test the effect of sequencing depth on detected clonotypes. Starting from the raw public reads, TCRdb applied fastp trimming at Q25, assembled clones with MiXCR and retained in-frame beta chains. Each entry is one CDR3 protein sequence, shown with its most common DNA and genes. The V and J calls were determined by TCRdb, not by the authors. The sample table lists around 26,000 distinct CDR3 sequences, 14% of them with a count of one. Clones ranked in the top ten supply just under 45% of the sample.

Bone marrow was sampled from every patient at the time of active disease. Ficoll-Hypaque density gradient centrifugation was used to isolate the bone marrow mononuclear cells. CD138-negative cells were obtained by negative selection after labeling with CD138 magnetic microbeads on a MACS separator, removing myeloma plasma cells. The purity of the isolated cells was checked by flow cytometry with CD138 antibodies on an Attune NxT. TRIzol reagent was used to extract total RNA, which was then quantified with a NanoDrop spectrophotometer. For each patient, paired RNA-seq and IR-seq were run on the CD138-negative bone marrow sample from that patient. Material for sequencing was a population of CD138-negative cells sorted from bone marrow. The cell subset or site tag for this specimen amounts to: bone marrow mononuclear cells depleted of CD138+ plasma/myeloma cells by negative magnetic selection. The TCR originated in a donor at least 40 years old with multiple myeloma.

The sequenced DNA is TGTGCCAGCAGCTCGGGACTAGCGGGAGGGTGCCACGAGCAGTACTTC. It specifies CASSSGLAGGCHEQYF. Here the chain combines TRBV7-2 and TRBJ2-7; 16 middle bases align to TRBD2. Counted from cysteine to phenylalanine, this CDR3 has 16 amino acids. Just CDR3 DNA is preserved here, 48 bases in frame from base 1. The germline V gene specifies SGHTA as CDR1 and FQGNSA as CDR2. V ends up 4 bases short and J 5 bases short, with an unmatched junction base count of 5. The reference TRBV7-2 and TRBJ2-7 proteins fill in what lies around the CDR3, so the full variable domain reads GAGVSQSPSNKVTEKGKDVELRCDPISGHTALYWYRQSLGQGLEFLIYFQGNSAPDKSGLPSDRFSAERTGGSVSTLTIQRTQQEDSAVYLCASSSGLAGGCHEQYFGPGTRLTVT.